Given below is one TCR beta chain in context. The antigen is not known. The V end lost 7 bases, the J end lost 4 bases, and 17 bases lay between the germline ends. Germline V CDR1 and CDR2: LNHDA, SQIVND (reference sequence). This CDR3 contains 15 residues. Profiling relied on immunoSEQ multiplex PCR, and the TCRdb table lists in-frame clones only, not all of them. Seen here are 90,000 to 120,000 clones, roughly 86% observed once, and the top ten hold 0.71%. The sample originates from a study of graft-versus-host responses after intestinal transplantation. Study-level information: For 2 to 4 years after anti-thymocyte globulin induction, all recipients took tacrolimus and steroids.

The chain has TRBV19 and TRBJ1-3; D remains ambiguous. Sequences were derived from unstimulated CD4+ T cells sorted from spleen or lymph node cells, sampled before transplant. This clonotype was obtained from a human donor who was the organ donor for an intestinal transplant. The CDR3 DNA follows: TGTGCCAGTAATGTGTCTGTGACAAAAGGAAACACCATATATTTT. Its protein product is CASNVSVTKGNTIYF.